This T cell receptor (beta chain) was identified in a study of blood T cell repertoires in COVID-19 (TCRdb year 2020). Background on the whole study: Samples from collaborators originated in the United States, Italy and Spain and spanned both the acute and convalescent phases of COVID-19. The prospective study material was composed of cDNA or gDNA derived from T cells, B-cell-depleted T cells, or PBMCs. Deeply sampled blood TCRbeta repertoires from subjects exposed to, actively infected with, or recovered from COVID-19 were included in the dataset. The repertoires were released in a freely available public database intended as a resource for research on the immune response to SARS-CoV-2. Samples came from the ongoing ImmuneRACE study (first 160 participants) plus 1,254 subjects from 6 global collaborators. The sample metadata nearly always contained a de-identified subject ID, COVID-19 status, age in years and sex. HLA class I and class II types, where available, came from metadata supplied by the sample provider rather than from assay-based typing.

In the prospective study, participants were 18 to 89 years old, resided in approximately 25 geographic areas of the United States, and were enrolled through a virtual design. Cohort assignment in the prospective study relied on participant-reported clinical history from a screening survey and a study questionnaire. Recovered participants in ImmuneRACE Cohort 3 were defined as having two consecutive negative NP/OP PCR tests, clearance from a healthcare professional, or resolution of symptoms. In the prospective study, mobile phlebotomists collected whole blood, serum and a nasopharyngeal or oropharyngeal swab from each participant. Participants in the prospective study had the option to provide additional blood draws and questionnaires over a roughly two-month period. Blood samples from the prospective study were shipped frozen or at room temperature prior to DNA extraction. Findings and caveats that apply to the study as a whole: How much clinical and demographic metadata was included differed by source and by participant, and the metadata was provided uncurated.

The immunoSEQ Assay, a bias-controlled multiplex PCR, was used to amplify TCRbeta CDR3 regions from genomic DNA. On the authors' methods: Within the assay, amplification of reference gene primers was used to estimate how many nucleated cells each sample contained. Sequence reads were collapsed and filtered to measure the absolute abundance of every unique TCRbeta CDR3 rearrangement. For each sample, productive Simpson clonality was calculated as the square root of Simpson's diversity index across productive rearrangements. TCRdb's version of the immuneACCESS table is confined to in-frame rearrangements and falls short of the full clone set. An unresolved V gene accounts for under half of the shortfall where checked; the remainder is of unknown origin. That table is the source of V, J and clone size, and D and trimming were worked out from the DNA. The sample table shows about 200,000 clones, and 89% are seen once. The ten largest clones represent around 8% of the sample.

CDR1 and CDR2 (MGHRA, YSYEKL) derive from the germline V gene. The CDR3 runs 15 residues from the cysteine to the phenylalanine. Left in the record is the CDR3 DNA by itself, 45 bases read in frame from the first base. The junction shows trimming of 4 bases on V and 0 bases on J, plus 10 bases between the germline ends. A remark on this clone: Its antigen is not yet known. No clone much larger than this one lies a single base away; base qualities are absent.

Sequences were obtained from PBMCs or T cells enriched from blood (not recorded which). Rearrangement joined TRBV4-1 to TRBJ1-3; a tentative D call is TRBD1 (5 bases match). The receptor's source is a woman aged 18-29 years who had recovered from COVID-19. Here the CDR3 is given as CASSPSTDSGNTIYF. The nucleotide sequence is TGCGCCAGCAGCCCGTCGACAGACTCTGGAAACACCATATATTTT.